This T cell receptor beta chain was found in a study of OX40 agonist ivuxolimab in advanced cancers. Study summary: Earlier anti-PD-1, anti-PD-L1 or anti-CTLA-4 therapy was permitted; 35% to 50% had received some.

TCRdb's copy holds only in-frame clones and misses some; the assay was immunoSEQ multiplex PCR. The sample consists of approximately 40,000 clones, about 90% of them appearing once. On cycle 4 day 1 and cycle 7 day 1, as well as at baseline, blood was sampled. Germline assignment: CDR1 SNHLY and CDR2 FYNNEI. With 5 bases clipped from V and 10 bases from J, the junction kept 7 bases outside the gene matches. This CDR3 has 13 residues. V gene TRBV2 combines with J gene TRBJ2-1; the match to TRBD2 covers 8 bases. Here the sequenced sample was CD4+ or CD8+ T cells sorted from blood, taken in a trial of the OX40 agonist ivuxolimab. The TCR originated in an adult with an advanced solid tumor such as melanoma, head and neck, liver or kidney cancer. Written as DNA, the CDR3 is TGTGCCAGCAGTCGCGGGAGGTATATAGAGCAGTTCTTC. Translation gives CASSRGRYIEQFF. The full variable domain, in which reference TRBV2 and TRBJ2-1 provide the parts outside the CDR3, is EPEVTQTPSHQVTQMGQEVILRCVPISNHLYFYWYRQILGQKVEFLVSFYNNEISEKSEIFDDQFSVERPDGSNFTLKIRSTKLEDSAMYFCASSRGRYIEQFFGPGTRLTVL.